This T cell receptor (beta chain) came from a study of T cell responses to AZD1222 COVID-19 vaccine. Study-level points and caveats: Spike-specific TCR breadth and depth were elevated following two AZD1222 doses. Close to half of all spike-specific TCRs reportedly target regions of the variants that are unmutated. The study sampled repertoires only after the peak T cell response.

Notes on this clone: Antigen unknown.

Trimming removed 5 bases at V and 1 base at J, with 6 bases between. This CDR3 contains 13 residues. The assay was immunoSEQ multiplex PCR, and TCRdb's table has in-frame clones only and misses some. This sample yields fewer than 110,000 clones, of which around 87% are seen a single time; roughly a tenth belongs to the top ten. The sequence was collected from an adult who received the AZD1222 COVID-19 vaccine. The chain combines TRBV12-3 or TRBV12-4 with TRBJ1-3, with D perhaps matching TRBD1 (5 bases). Sequences were derived from peripheral blood, sampled 28 days after the second AZD1222 dose. The CDR3 protein is CASSRGSGNTIYF. In DNA form, the CDR3 reads TGTGCCAGCAGTCGGGGGTCTGGAAACACCATATATTTT.